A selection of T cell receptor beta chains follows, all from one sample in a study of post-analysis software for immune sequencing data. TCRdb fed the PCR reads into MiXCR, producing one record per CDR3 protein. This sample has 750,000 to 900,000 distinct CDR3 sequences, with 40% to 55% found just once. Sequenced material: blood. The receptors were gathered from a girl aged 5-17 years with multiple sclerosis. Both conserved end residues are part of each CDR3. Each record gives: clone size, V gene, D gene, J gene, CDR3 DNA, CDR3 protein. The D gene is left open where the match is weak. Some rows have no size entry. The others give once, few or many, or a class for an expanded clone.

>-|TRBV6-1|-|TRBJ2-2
TGTGCCAGCAGTGAATGGGCCTTGGGGCTAGCGACTAACACCGGGGAGCTGTTTTTT
CASSEWALGLATNTGELFF
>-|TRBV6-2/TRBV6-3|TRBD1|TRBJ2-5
TGTGCCAGCAGTTACCGGACAGGGGAAGAGACCCAGTACTTC
CASSYRTGEETQYF
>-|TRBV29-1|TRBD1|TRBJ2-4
TGCAGCGTTGAGGGACCGGGACAGGGAAACATTCAGTACTTC
CSVEGPGQGNIQYF
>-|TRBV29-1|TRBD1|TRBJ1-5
TGCAGCGTCCGATGGACAGGGTTATGGCCCCAGCATTTT
CSVRWTGLWPQHF
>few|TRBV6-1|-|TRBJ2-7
TGTGCCAGCAGTGAAAGGAGGGGGCTGAGCTTTGACGAGCAGTACTTC
CASSERRGLSFDEQYF
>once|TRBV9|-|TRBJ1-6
TGTGCCAGCGGTGAGAATTCACCCCTCCACTTT
CASGENSPLHF
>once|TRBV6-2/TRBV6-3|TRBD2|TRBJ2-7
TGTGCCAGCAGTTCATCCGGGACTAGCGGGAGACTCTACAAGCAGTACTTC
CASSSSGTSGRLYKQYF
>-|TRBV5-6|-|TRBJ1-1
TGTGCCAGCAGCTTGGAACGGAGCAACACTGAAGCTTTCTTT
CASSLERSNTEAFF
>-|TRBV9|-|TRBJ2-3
TGTGCCAGCAGCGTAGAGGGGGGGTTAGTAGATACGCAGTATTTT
CASSVEGGLVDTQYF
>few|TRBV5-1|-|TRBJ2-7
TGCGCCAGCAGCTTGGAATTCGCGGCGGGCCACTCCTACGAGCAGTACTTC
CASSLEFAAGHSYEQYF
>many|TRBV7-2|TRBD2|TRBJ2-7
TGTGCCAGCAGCCAAATAGCGGGAACCTACGAGCAGTACTTC
CASSQIAGTYEQYF
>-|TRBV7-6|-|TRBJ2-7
TGTGCCAGCAGCGCAGAACGGGACGGTTCCTACGAGCAGTACTTC
CASSAERDGSYEQYF
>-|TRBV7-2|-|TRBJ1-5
TGTGCCAGCAGCTTAGCTCCGGGAGCGAGTCAGCCCCAGCATTTT
CASSLAPGASQPQHF
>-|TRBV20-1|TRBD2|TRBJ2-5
TGCAGTGCTAGAGATCGAATGGCGGGAGGGTATGAGCAGTACTTC
CSARDRMAGGYEQYF
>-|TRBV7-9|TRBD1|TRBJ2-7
TGTGCCAGCAGCGAAAGGGGGCGGGTCCCCCCCTACGAGCAGTACTTC
CASSERGRVPPYEQYF
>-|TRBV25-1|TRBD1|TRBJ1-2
TGTGCCACCCAGGCAGGGGGAGGCTACACCTTC
CATQAGGGYTF
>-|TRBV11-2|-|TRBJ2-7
TGTGCCAGCAGCTTAGTCCGGGGACGCTCCTACGAGCAGTACTTC
CASSLVRGRSYEQYF
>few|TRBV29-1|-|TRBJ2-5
TGCAGCGTTGATCGAGGGGGGAGCGCCCAAGAGACCCAGTACTTC
CSVDRGGSAQETQYF
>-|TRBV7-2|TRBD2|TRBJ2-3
TGTGCCAGCAGCCCGGGACTAGCGGGAGGGCCGCCAGATACGCAGTATTTT
CASSPGLAGGPPDTQYF
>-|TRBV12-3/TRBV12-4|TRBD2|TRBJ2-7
TGTGCCAGCAGTGGGACTAGCATCGACGAGCAGTACTTC
CASSGTSIDEQYF
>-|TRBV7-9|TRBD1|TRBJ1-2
TGTGCCAGCAGCTCCGGGACAGGGGGAGGCGGCTACACCTTC
CASSSGTGGGGYTF
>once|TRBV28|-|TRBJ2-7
TGTGCCAGCGGGGGCAGGGTGGCCTACGAGCAGTACTTC
CASGGRVAYEQYF
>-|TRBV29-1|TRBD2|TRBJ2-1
TGCAGCGTTCTGGGGACTAGCCGCAATGAGCAGTTCTTC
CSVLGTSRNEQFF
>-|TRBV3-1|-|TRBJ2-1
TGTGCCAGCAGCCAAGGGCAAGCGCCCGAGCAGTTCTTC
CASSQGQAPEQFF
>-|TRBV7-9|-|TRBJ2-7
TGTGCCAGCAGCTCTCCCGGGAGAAAGACCTACGAGCAGTACTTC
CASSSPGRKTYEQYF
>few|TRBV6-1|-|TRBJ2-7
TGTGCCAGCGGGACGGCGGCTGGGGAGCAGTACTTC
CASGTAAGEQYF
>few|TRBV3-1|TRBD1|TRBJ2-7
TGTGCCAGCAGCCAAGGGGGACAGGGAGTCTACGAGCAGTACTTC
CASSQGGQGVYEQYF